This T cell receptor beta chain appears in the sequencing data of a study of blood T cell repertoires in COVID-19. Overall study context: Samples of COVID-19 (acute and convalescent) were obtained from the United States, Italy and Spain. Nucleic acid was either cDNA or gDNA, and it came from T cells, B-cell-depleted T cells, or PBMCs.

Regarding this clone: Other DNA sequences in this specimen translate into the identical CDR3.

Per germline, CDR1 MNHEY and CDR2 SMNVEV (reference sequence). The CDR3 contains 13 residues. V lost 5 bases, J lost 2 bases, and 9 bases lay in between. In the authors' methods: Amplified reference gene primers provided the basis for estimating nucleated cell counts. TCRdb keeps only in-frame clones here, not all; method: immunoSEQ multiplex PCR. The DNA was the basis for D and trimming; V, J and clone size are from that table. The profile shows more than 200,000 clones, approximately 82% of them singletons. The chain uses TRBV27 and TRBJ1-2; D possibly corresponds to TRBD1 (5 bases). Material: peripheral blood. The TCR sequence derives from a woman of 80 years or more with active or convalescent COVID-19. The CDR3 nucleotides are TGTGCCAGCAGTCCAACAGGCAACTATGGCTACACCTTC. Protein product: CASSPTGNYGYTF.